Below are 26 T cell receptor beta chains sequenced from a single sample in a study of identical twins. Each CDR3 protein is one row after TCRdb ran MiXCR on the 5' RACE reads. The sample holds some 730,000 distinct CDR3 sequences, 15% to 20% seen once. This same sample was also taken into another study, of T cells expressing NK-cell markers.

Sequenced sample: PBMCs. These receptor sequences come from a woman younger than 30 in good health.

The V and J genes are TRBV20-1 and TRBJ2-7; 8 bases are shared with TRBD1. The CDR3 has 17 residues. Trimming cost V 5 bases and J 4 bases; bases outside gene matches: 19. Germline V lookup: CDR1 DFQATT, CDR2 SNEGSKA (reference sequence). The CDR3: CSAWGTGHRGKVYEQYF. The DNA of the CDR3 is TGCAGTGCTTGGGGGACAGGTCATAGGGGGAAGGTTTACGAGCAGTACTTC.

This chain links TRBV7-2 with TRBJ2-1; D might be TRBD2 (6 bases). V was pared by 0 bases and J by 8 bases, with 17 bases between. CDR3 length: 16 amino acids. The germline gives CDR1 SGHTA, CDR2 FQGNSA. CDR3 sequence reads: CASSLAGGPFGYEQFF. Written as DNA, the CDR3 is TGTGCCAGCAGCTTAGCCGGAGGGCCCTTTGGGTATGAGCAGTTCTTC.

This clonotype was detected only a few times. The chain employs TRBV20-1 and TRBJ2-7; D possibly corresponds to TRBD2 (6 bases). Trimming pared 5 bases from V and 3 bases from J, leaving 8 bases between. The CDR3 extends over 11 amino acids. Germline values: CDR1 DFQATT, CDR2 SNEGSKA (reference sequence). CDR3 region: CSAPGGYEQYF. The CDR3 bases are TGCAGTGCTCCCGGGGGCTACGAGCAGTACTTC.

In its sample, this clonotype was seen a few times. The J gene is TRBJ2-5, the V gene TRBV5-1; tentative D call: TRBD2 (6 bases). The V end was cut by 5 bases, the J end by 9 bases, with 20 bases between. The CDR3 loop spans 14 amino acids. Germline V CDR1 and CDR2: SGHRS, YFSETQ. CDR3 DNA sequence: TGCGCCAGCAGTTCGGAGGGATCGAGGAGGTCCCAGTACTTC. It encodes CASSSEGSRRSQYF.

The rearrangement links TRBV5-1 to TRBJ2-7; perhaps TRBD1 as D (5 bases). Trimming removed 0 bases at V and 0 bases at J, with 10 bases between. The germline gives CDR1 SGHRS, CDR2 YFSETQ. The CDR3 extends over 15 amino acids. The CDR3 spells CASSLAPGISYEQYF. In DNA form, the CDR3 reads TGCGCCAGCAGCTTGGCCCCAGGGATCTCCTACGAGCAGTACTTC.

This clonotype has only a few counts. The V gene is TRBV5-6, the J gene TRBJ1-2, with D unresolved. The CDR3 is 12 amino acids. Germline lookup yields CDR1 SGHDT and CDR2 YYEEEE. Deletions cut 4 bases from V and 3 bases from J, with 7 bases between. CDR3 bases: TGTGCCAGCAGCCGGCGGGACTATGGCTACACCTTC. Protein: CASSRRDYGYTF.

This clonotype was seen repeatedly, ten times or more. This chain connects TRBV6-1 to TRBJ2-4; D gene uncertain. The germline CDR1 and CDR2 sequences are MNHNS and SASEGT. The CDR3 extends over 14 amino acids. Trimming stripped 5 bases from V and 5 bases from J, with 13 bases between. The CDR3 DNA reads as TGTGCCAGCAGTCCTTTCGGTGGCCAAAACATTCAGTACTTC. Translated: CASSPFGGQNIQYF.

This clonotype has only a few counts. The V gene is TRBV15, the J gene TRBJ1-1; weak D call: TRBD1 (6 bases). V dropped 0 bases and J dropped 1 base, with 9 bases sitting between them. The CDR3 spans 15 residues. Germline V gene data show CDR1 as LNHNV and CDR2 as YYDKDF (reference sequence). The CDR3: CATSREGAGNTEAFF. CDR3 nucleotides: TGTGCCACCAGCAGAGAGGGGGCAGGGAACACTGAAGCTTTCTTT.

This clonotype turned up a few times. V gene TRBV7-9 combines with J gene TRBJ2-7; 7 bases align to TRBD1. The CDR3 spans 12 residues. The germline V gene encodes CDR1 SEHNR and CDR2 FQNEAQ (reference sequence). V gave up 10 bases and J gave up 2 bases; unmatched junction bases: 5. This chain's CDR3 is CAIDRDAYEQYF. CDR3 in DNA: TGTGCCATAGACAGGGACGCCTACGAGCAGTACTTC.

This clonotype has a handful of counts. The genes are TRBV12-3 or TRBV12-4 and TRBJ1-1; D not certain. This CDR3 region has 11 residues. The V gene lost 6 bases and the J gene lost 6 bases, with 8 bases spanning the gap. CDR3 sequence reads: CASSLSAEAFF. The CDR3 coding sequence is TGTGCCAGCAGCCTCTCCGCTGAAGCTTTCTTT.

In its sample, this clonotype was seen a few times. The V call is TRBV30, the J call TRBJ2-2, with D possibly being TRBD2 (5 bases). The V and J ends lost 5 bases and 6 bases respectively, with 7 bases between them. The germline gives CDR1 GTSNPN, CDR2 SVGIG (reference sequence). The CDR3 is made up of 11 amino acids. Written as DNA, the CDR3 is TGTGCCTGGGAGCGGTCCGGGGAGCTGTTTTTT. Translated: CAWERSGELFF.

This clonotype was detected only a few times. J is TRBJ2-3 and V is TRBV6-1, with 8 bases matching TRBD2. The junction had 5 bases not matched to a gene; V was cut back by 5 bases and J by 1 base. The CDR3 sequence is 15 residues long. CDR1 is MNHNS and CDR2 is SASEGT in the germline V gene. DNA for the CDR3: TGTGCCAGCAGTCGTAGCGGGGTGCGCACAGATACGCAGTATTTT. This codes for CASSRSGVRTDTQYF.

This clonotype was picked up a small number of times. The V gene is TRBV9, the J gene TRBJ2-3, with 8 bases identical to TRBD2. CDR1 is SGDLS, CDR2 YYNGEE, per germline. V shed 0 bases, J shed 4 bases, and the junction held 10 bases outside the gene matches. The CDR3 is 17 amino acids. The CDR3 region has the DNA TGTGCCAGCAGCGTAGACGTAGCGGGGCCTTACGCAGATACGCAGTATTTT. This translates into CASSVDVAGPYADTQYF.

V usage is TRBV12-3 or TRBV12-4 and J usage is TRBJ1-5; weak D call: TRBD1 (5 bases). The CDR3 has 16 amino acids. The germline V and J ends were trimmed by 3 bases and 3 bases, with 15 bases remaining between them. This CDR3 is CASSFQARQFNQPQHF. CDR3 DNA: TGTGCCAGCAGTTTTCAAGCCAGACAGTTCAATCAGCCCCAGCATTTT.

The J gene is TRBJ2-1, the V gene TRBV20-1; D is uncertain. Trimming took off 6 bases at V and 6 bases at J, with 12 bases between the two ends. This CDR3 has 12 residues. CDR1 is DFQATT and CDR2 is SNEGSKA in the germline V gene (reference sequence). CDR3 sequence: CSALPKGNEQFF. The CDR3 DNA reads as TGCAGTGCCCTCCCCAAGGGCAATGAGCAGTTCTTC.

There are a few counts of this clonotype. This chain links TRBV9 with TRBJ2-1; D is possibly TRBD1 or TRBD2 (7 bases each). The germline V and J ends were trimmed by 0 bases and 8 bases, with 15 bases remaining between them. The CDR3 is 15 amino acids. Germline assignment: CDR1 SGDLS and CDR2 YYNGEE. The CDR3 loop is CASSVDPSGGDEQFF. CDR3 bases: TGTGCCAGCAGCGTAGACCCATCAGGGGGGGATGAGCAGTTCTTC.

This clonotype has only a few counts. The chain combines TRBV24-1 with TRBJ1-2; 7 positions agree with TRBD1. There are 13 residues in the CDR3. The ends lost 3 bases at V and 6 bases at J; junction bases unmatched: 3. CDR1 and CDR2 (germline): KGHDR, SFDVKD. CDR3 nucleotides: TGTGCCACCAGTGATAGGACAGGAAATGGCTACACCTTC. Its translation: CATSDRTGNGYTF.

In its sample, this clonotype was seen many times. The junction and the germline gene differ at one end; a read error may be behind it. The J gene is TRBJ1-4, the V gene TRBV7-2; TRBD1 matches at 7 bases. CDR1 is SGHTA, CDR2 FQGNSA, per germline. This CDR3 is built from 13 residues. The CDR3 loop reads CASSYRQGRAPVF. CDR3 coding DNA: TGTGCCAGCAGCTACCGACAGGGAAGGGCTCCGGTTTTT.

The chain links TRBV5-6 to TRBJ2-1, with TRBD2 matching 7 bases. Germline values: CDR1 SGHDT, CDR2 YYEEEE. This CDR3 spans 16 amino acids. V lost 0 bases and J lost 4; bases outside the gene matches: 7. CDR3 protein: CASSLASAGEYNEQFF. CDR3 sequence (DNA): TGTGCCAGCAGCTTGGCGAGCGCGGGGGAATACAATGAGCAGTTCTTC.

This clonotype was detected only a few times. The chain carries TRBV9 and TRBJ2-7; D gene unclear. Per the germline V gene, CDR1 is SGDLS and CDR2 is YYNGEE. The CDR3 runs to 16 residues. Trimming shortened V by 0 bases and J by 8 bases, and 21 bases separated the two germline ends. The CDR3 loop reads CASSVGPLPDSVKQYF. DNA of the CDR3: TGTGCCAGCAGCGTAGGGCCATTACCTGATTCGGTTAAGCAGTACTTC.

The genes are TRBV2 and TRBJ1-3; D perhaps matches TRBD1 (5 bases). Trimming removed 5 bases from V and 0 bases from J, with 11 bases in between. The CDR3 is 15 amino acids. Germline V gene data show CDR1 as SNHLY and CDR2 as FYNNEI. The CDR3 DNA sequence: TGTGCCAGCAGTTACCACCAGGGCTCTGGAAACACCATATATTTT. Translating it yields CASSYHQGSGNTIYF. The full variable domain, rest sourced from reference TRBV2 and TRBJ1-3, is EPEVTQTPSHQVTQMGQEVILRCVPISNHLYFYWYRQILGQKVEFLVSFYNNEISEKSEIFDDQFSVERPDGSNFTLKIRSTKLEDSAMYFCASSYHQGSGNTIYFGEGSWLTVV.

This clonotype showed up just a few times. The CDR3 sequence: CASSFLVGQGGYGYTF. In DNA form, the CDR3 reads TGTGCCAGCAGTTTTCTCGTGGGACAGGGAGGCTATGGCTACACCTTC. V gene TRBV12-3 or TRBV12-4 combines with J gene TRBJ1-2, with 9 positions matching TRBD1. V shed 3 bases and J 4 bases; nucleotides not matched to a gene: 9. This CDR3 has 16 amino acids.

The chain uses TRBV11-2 and TRBJ1-6; 8 nucleotides agree with TRBD1. The germline V gene has CDR1 SGHAT and CDR2 FQNNGV. After removal of 3 bases from V and 9 bases from J, the junction contained 7 bases not matched to a gene. The CDR3 covers 15 residues. The CDR3 is CASSLSGTGLSPLHF. The DNA for the CDR3 is TGTGCCAGCAGCTTGAGCGGGACAGGTCTTTCACCCCTCCACTTT.

The chain combines TRBV5-5 with TRBJ2-1; no firm D call. This CDR3 is 12 amino acids long. V lost 4 bases, J lost 4 bases, and 6 bases lay in between. Germline V gives CDR1 SGHKS, CDR2 YYEKEE (reference sequence). For the CDR3, the DNA is TGTGCCAGCAGCAAAGCTTACAATGAGCAGTTCTTC. This codes for CASSKAYNEQFF.

This clonotype turned up a few times. This rearrangement joins TRBV12-3 or TRBV12-4 to TRBJ2-3; possible D gene TRBD2, 5 bases. V was pared by 5 bases and J by 4 bases, with 16 bases between. CDR3 length: 15 residues. The CDR3 spells CASSHGSIRPDTQYF. The CDR3 region has the DNA TGTGCCAGCAGTCATGGGAGTATTAGGCCAGATACGCAGTATTTT.

This clonotype was recorded once. The rearrangement uses TRBV10-3 and TRBJ1-1; D gene unclear. The CDR3 has 14 amino acids. Germline V gives CDR1 ENHRY, CDR2 SYGVKD. V shed 3 bases and J shed 0 bases, with 8 bases lying between them. The CDR3 spells CAISDSNVNTEAFF. CDR3 nucleotides: TGTGCCATCAGTGACTCCAACGTGAACACTGAAGCTTTCTTT.